These 29 T cell receptor beta chains were sequenced from one sample in a study of blood T cell repertoires in COVID-19. Profiling relied on immunoSEQ multiplex PCR, and the TCRdb table lists in-frame clones only, not all of them. In the table there are around 140,000 clones, 75% to 90% of which are singletons. The sequencing sample was made of PBMCs or T cells enriched from blood (not recorded which). The receptors come from a woman between 40 and 50 years old who had been exposed to COVID-19.

This chain joins TRBV12-3 or TRBV12-4 and TRBJ1-1; D is possibly TRBD1 (5 bases). The CDR3 is 13 residues long. Trimming took off 6 bases at V and 4 bases at J, with 12 bases between the two ends. This CDR3 is CASRVIRGTEAFF. The DNA for the CDR3 is TGTGCCAGCAGGGTTATTAGGGGCACTGAAGCTTTCTTT.

The chain joins TRBV18 to TRBJ2-2, with 7 bases lining up with TRBD2. This CDR3 has 17 residues. J lost 4 bases, V lost 3 bases, and 11 bases had no gene match. Germline CDR1 KGHSH, CDR2 LQKENI. CDR3 region: CASSPGRGDRSTGELFF. For the CDR3, the DNA is TGTGCCAGCTCACCTGGGAGGGGCGATCGGAGCACCGGGGAGCTGTTTTTT.

The V and J genes are TRBV11-2 and TRBJ1-1; no clear D. The germline gives CDR1 SGHAT, CDR2 FQNNGV. The CDR3 sequence is 13 residues long. V was trimmed by 3 bases and J by 6 bases, leaving 11 bases between them. The CDR3 reads CASSFSGFAEAFF. The CDR3 nucleotides read TGTGCCAGCAGCTTTTCCGGGTTCGCTGAAGCTTTCTTT.

The chain links TRBV10-3 to TRBJ2-6; a possible D gene is TRBD1 (6 bases). This CDR3 has 16 amino acids. In germline, CDR1 is ENHRY, CDR2 SYGVKD. V was cut by 8 bases and J by 1 base, with 15 bases left in between. This CDR3 is CAIATKGVSGANVLTF. CDR3 nucleotide sequence: TGTGCCATCGCCACCAAGGGGGTATCTGGGGCCAACGTCCTGACTTTC.

The count of this clone is one. V is TRBV25-1 and J is TRBJ2-5; perhaps TRBD2 as D (7 bases). Between the trimmed V and J ends, which lost 2 bases and 5 bases, there was a span of 9 bases. Looked up from germline, CDR1 is MGHDK and CDR2 is SYGVNS. The CDR3 consists of 13 residues. CDR3 protein: CASSERGAETQYF. CDR3 DNA: TGTGCCAGCAGTGAACGGGGGGCCGAGACCCAGTACTTC.

The chain recombines TRBV12-5 with TRBJ1-1; 8 bases match TRBD1. Germline V gene sequence: CDR1 LGHNT, CDR2 FRNRAP. V was clipped by 2 bases and J by 4 bases; unmatched bases: 3. This CDR3 has 14 residues. The CDR3 loop reads CASGLTTGGTEAFF. The CDR3 coding sequence is TGTGCTAGTGGTTTGACCACAGGGGGCACTGAAGCTTTCTTT.

The chain is built from TRBV28 and TRBJ2-3, with D perhaps matching TRBD1 (6 bases). Germline CDR1 MDHEN, CDR2 SYDVKM. The CDR3 runs 16 residues. V lost 3 bases and J 2 bases, leaving 15 bases between the germline ends. The CDR3 DNA reads TGTGCCAGCAGTTTTGGACCGGGACACTACACAGATACGCAGTATTTT. It is translated as CASSFGPGHYTDTQYF.

This chain connects TRBV5-6 to TRBJ1-5; D ambiguous. Germline values: CDR1 SGHDT, CDR2 YYEEEE. This CDR3 region has 16 residues. V shed 4 bases and J shed 2 bases, with 16 bases lying between them. CDR3 DNA: TGTGCCAGCAGCCTTCGTCCGGGTTTGGGCAATCAGCCCCAGCATTTT. It specifies CASSLRPGLGNQPQHF.

The chain is built from TRBV5-1 and TRBJ2-3; weak D call: TRBD1 (6 bases). The CDR3 has 15 residues. V lost 5 bases to trimming and J lost 3 bases, with 16 bases between them. The germline V gene has CDR1 SGHRS and CDR2 YFSETQ. CDR3 in amino acids: CASRRGLAQTDTQYF. For the CDR3, the DNA is TGCGCCAGCAGGAGGGGGTTAGCGCAGACAGATACGCAGTATTTT.

The chain employs TRBV25-1 and TRBJ1-1, with D tentatively TRBD1 (5 bases). This CDR3 is 14 amino acids long. Germline V lookup: CDR1 MGHDK, CDR2 SYGVNS. V lost 3 bases and J lost 4, with 12 bases in between. The CDR3 DNA reads TGTGCCAGCAGTGATTACGGGGGAGGCACTGAAGCTTTCTTT. Protein product: CASSDYGGGTEAFF. The full variable domain, rest sourced from reference TRBV25-1 and TRBJ1-1, is EADIYQTPRYLVIGTGKKITLECSQTMGHDKMYWYQQDPGMELHLIHYSYGVNSTEKGDLSSESTVSRIRTEHFPLTLESARPSHTSQYLCASSDYGGGTEAFFGQGTRLTVV.

This rearrangement joins TRBV7-2 to TRBJ1-2; 7 positions agree with TRBD1. With 5 bases clipped from V and 0 bases from J, the junction kept 3 bases outside the gene matches. CDR1 and CDR2 from the germline V gene are SGHTA and FQGNSA. The CDR3 length is 14 residues. CDR3: CASSAGTANYGYTF. The CDR3 coding sequence is TGTGCCAGCAGCGCCGGGACAGCTAACTATGGCTACACCTTC.

The V and J genes are TRBV10-1 and TRBJ2-7, with D perhaps matching TRBD2 (6 bases). This CDR3 is 14 amino acids long. The V gene lost 7 bases and the J gene lost 5 bases, with 18 bases spanning the gap. The germline CDR1 and CDR2 sequences are WNHNN and SYGVQD (reference sequence). Written as DNA, the CDR3 is TGCGCCAGCACTGTTAACGGGAGATCGCACGAGCAGTACTTC. Translating gives CASTVNGRSHEQYF.

J is TRBJ1-2 and V is TRBV27, with 8 nucleotides matching TRBD1. V trimming: 10 bases; J trimming: 0 bases; junction bases outside the gene matches: 16. Germline values: CDR1 MNHEY, CDR2 SMNVEV (reference sequence). The CDR3 extends over 17 amino acids. The CDR3 bases are TGTGCCACCCTCCCCGGGACAGGTCTTCCTTCTAACTATGGCTACACCTTC. Amino acid sequence: CATLPGTGLPSNYGYTF.

This rearrangement joins TRBV16 to TRBJ1-5; a weak D match, TRBD1 (6 bases). Germline CDR1 KGHSY, CDR2 FQNENV. Trimming shortened V by 0 bases and J by 4 bases, and 10 bases separated the two germline ends. This CDR3 region has 15 residues. CDR3 region: CASSQSVRGNQPQHF. The CDR3 DNA sequence: TGTGCCAGCAGCCAATCAGTGAGGGGGAATCAGCCCCAGCATTTT.

CDR3 bases: TGTGCCAGCAGCTTAGTCCAGGGACTCACTGAAGCTTTCTTT. Translated, it gives CASSLVQGLTEAFF. The chain is built from TRBV7-2 and TRBJ1-1; tentatively, D is TRBD1 (5 bases). V lost 1 base to trimming and J lost 4 bases, with 10 bases between them. The CDR3 has 14 amino acids. Germline V CDR1 and CDR2: SGHTA, FQGNSA.

The chain employs TRBV29-1 and TRBJ2-7; the match to TRBD2 covers 8 bases. CDR3 length: 13 amino acids. The J segment lost 5 bases and the V segment lost 7 bases, leaving 10 bases of the junction unmatched. CDR1 is SQVTM, CDR2 ANQGSEA, per germline. The chain's CDR3 is CSGDSGTGHEQYF. In DNA form, the CDR3 reads TGCAGCGGGGATAGCGGGACGGGGCACGAGCAGTACTTC.

The chain carries TRBV10-3 and TRBJ2-7; D unclear. The germline V gene encodes CDR1 ENHRY and CDR2 SYGVKD. The ends were cut back, 3 bases at V and 0 bases at J, with 3 bases in the middle. This CDR3 has 12 amino acids. CDR3 loop: CAISDSSYEQYF. Written as DNA, the CDR3 is TGTGCCATCAGTGACAGCTCCTACGAGCAGTACTTC.

The chain uses TRBV9 and TRBJ1-1; 7 bases are a match to TRBD1. This CDR3 comprises 16 residues. Looked up from germline, CDR1 is SGDLS and CDR2 is YYNGEE. The V gene end was trimmed by 0 bases and the J gene end by 1 base; junction bases not matched to a gene: 6. CDR3 in amino acids: CASSVGTGNRNTEAFF. In DNA, the CDR3 is TGTGCCAGCAGCGTAGGGACAGGTAATAGGAACACTGAAGCTTTCTTT.

This sequence joins TRBV27 and TRBJ1-5, with 9 bases matching TRBD1. Germline V gives CDR1 MNHEY, CDR2 SMNVEV (reference sequence). The CDR3 is 17 residues long. Trimming cost V 4 bases and J 3 bases; bases outside gene matches: 10. CDR3 in amino acids: CASSSGQGRWDNQPQHF. The CDR3 bases are TGTGCCAGCAGTTCGGGACAGGGACGATGGGACAATCAGCCCCAGCATTTT.

This rearrangement joins TRBV5-1 to TRBJ2-1; a weak D match, TRBD2 (5 bases). Trimming pared 0 bases from V and 0 bases from J, leaving 16 bases between. Germline V gives CDR1 SGHRS, CDR2 YFSETQ. This CDR3 has 18 residues. Here the CDR3 reads CASSLGLAYVSSYNEQFF. CDR3 sequence (DNA): TGCGCCAGCAGCTTGGGGCTAGCTTACGTATCCTCCTACAATGAGCAGTTCTTC.

The rearrangement joins TRBV7-6 to TRBJ2-1, with 15 bases lining up with TRBD2. The germline V gene encodes CDR1 SGHVS and CDR2 FNYEAQ. With 4 bases clipped from V and 8 bases from J, the junction kept 3 bases outside the gene matches. The CDR3 is made up of 15 amino acids. CDR3 sequence: CASSWTSGGAHEQFF. CDR3 nucleotide sequence: TGTGCCAGCAGCTGGACTAGCGGGGGGGCCCATGAGCAGTTCTTC.

The chain recombines TRBV11-2 with TRBJ1-4, with 9 bases lining up with TRBD1. The V and J ends lost 4 bases and 4 bases, in that order; junction bases with no gene match: 13. This CDR3 region has 18 residues. Germline lookup yields CDR1 SGHAT and CDR2 FQNNGV. CDR3 sequence: CASSSETGGYLFNEKLFF. CDR3 in DNA: TGTGCCAGCAGCTCCGAAACAGGGGGCTATTTATTTAATGAAAAACTGTTTTTT.

V is TRBV5-1 and J is TRBJ2-1; TRBD2 matches 8 bases. The germline gives CDR1 SGHRS, CDR2 YFSETQ. The CDR3 length is 13 residues. The J segment lost 5 bases and the V segment lost 5 bases, leaving 3 bases of the junction unmatched. CDR3 DNA sequence: TGCGCCAGCAGGGTAGCGGGGAACAATGAGCAGTTCTTC. The encoded protein is CASRVAGNNEQFF. Complete variable domain (other parts from reference TRBV5-1 and TRBJ2-1): KAGVTQTPRYLIKTRGQQVTLSCSPISGHRSVSWYQQTPGQGLQFLFEYFSETQRNKGNFPGRFSGRQFSNSRSEMNVSTLELGDSALYLCASRVAGNNEQFFGPGTRLTVL.

CDR3 DNA: TGTGCCAGCAGCTTGGAGGTCGGAGGTGAAGCTTTCTTT. This gives the protein CASSLEVGGEAFF. The V gene is TRBV5-5, the J gene TRBJ1-1, with D unresolved. The CDR3 consists of 13 residues. CDR1 and CDR2 from the germline V gene are SGHKS and YYEKEE (reference sequence). V was trimmed by 0 bases and J by 7 bases, leaving 10 bases between them. Together with reference TRBV5-5 and TRBJ1-1, the CDR3 gives the full variable domain: DAGVTQSPTHLIKTRGQQVTLRCSPISGHKSVSWYQQVLGQGPQFIFQYYEKEERGRGNFPDRFSARQFPNYSSELNVNALLLGDSALYLCASSLEVGGEAFFGQGTRLTVV.

V is TRBV25-1 and J is TRBJ1-2; a possible D gene is TRBD1 (5 bases). The CDR3 spans 17 residues. Germline V gene data show CDR1 as MGHDK and CDR2 as SYGVNS. The germline V and J ends were trimmed by 5 bases and 13 bases, with 32 bases remaining between them. CDR3 loop: CASSSPAGPGFNTVRTF. The CDR3, as DNA: TGTGCCAGCAGTTCCCCTGCGGGACCGGGATTTAATACGGTCCGCACCTTC.

This clone was recorded once. The chain joins TRBV19 to TRBJ1-4, with 8 bases lining up with TRBD1. This CDR3 is built from 17 residues. Germline V gives CDR1 LNHDA, CDR2 SQIVND (reference sequence). J was trimmed by 0 bases and V by 1 base; bases with no gene match: 4. The chain's CDR3 is CASSIGQGAATNEKLFF. The CDR3 coding sequence is TGTGCCAGTAGTATAGGGCAGGGGGCTGCAACTAATGAAAAACTGTTTTTT.

The rearrangement joins TRBV6-5 to TRBJ1-6, with D perhaps TRBD1 (6 bases). Germline CDR1 MNHEY, CDR2 SVGAGI. The V end was cut by 2 bases, the J end by 8 bases, with 13 bases between. The length of the CDR3 is 15 residues. The CDR3 region has the DNA TGTGCCAGCAGTTACGGGACACTGGGGGATTCACCCCTCCACTTT. It is translated as CASSYGTLGDSPLHF.

V is TRBV4-1 and J is TRBJ1-5; TRBD1 matches 7 bases. The junction had 10 bases not matched to a gene; V was cut back by 0 bases and J by 2 bases. Germline V CDR1 and CDR2: MGHRA, YSYEKL. The CDR3 has 18 residues. Here the CDR3 reads CASSQDRAGGRGNQPQHF. The CDR3 DNA is TGCGCCAGCAGCCAAGATCGGGCAGGGGGACGGGGCAATCAGCCCCAGCATTTT.

V usage is TRBV5-4 and J usage is TRBJ1-1; the match to TRBD1 covers 7 bases. The germline CDR1 and CDR2 sequences are SGHNT and YYREEE (reference sequence). The CDR3 consists of 14 residues. V was pared by 3 bases and J by 1 base, with 3 bases of the junction left unmatched. As DNA, the CDR3 is TGTGCCAGCAGCTCGAGGGGGCGGAACACTGAAGCTTTCTTT. Translating it yields CASSSRGRNTEAFF. The full variable domain, rest sourced from reference TRBV5-4 and TRBJ1-1, is ETGVTQSPTHLIKTRGQQVTLRCSSQSGHNTVSWYQQALGQGPQFIFQYYREEENGRGNFPPRFSGLQFPNYSSELNVNALELDDSALYLCASSSRGRNTEAFFGQGTRLTVV.